The text below deals with one T cell receptor beta chain. Antigen specificity is unknown. An end of the junction differs from the germline gene, which may be a read error. TCRdb fed the PCR reads into MiXCR, producing one record per CDR3 protein. This table holds 9,500 to 12,000 distinct CDR3 sequences, roughly 60% found once. This record comes from a study of esophageal squamous cell carcinoma under preoperative chemotherapy. In the study overall: Samples included peripheral blood T cells as well as tumor-infiltrating lymphocytes. Study observations and caveats: Peripheral T cells showed a significant TCR diversity increase after chemotherapy, unlike tumor-infiltrating lymphocytes.

Time point specified: after preoperative PTX-NDP chemotherapy. From germline, CDR1 is WSHSY and CDR2 SAAADI. CDR3 length: 18 residues. This rearrangement joins TRBV10-2 to TRBJ2-3, with 7 nucleotides matching TRBD1. The source is a human donor with esophageal squamous cell carcinoma. The donor label of this sample is uncertain. Specimen collection occurred from a patient given preoperative chemotherapy. The CDR3 here is CASSESYSTGCDTETQYF. DNA of the CDR3: TGCGCCAGCAGTGAGTCGTATTCGACAGGGTGCGACACAGAGACGCAGTATTTC.